This TCR beta chain was documented in a study of cytomegalovirus exposure and HLA in healthy donors. The CDR3 extends over 11 amino acids. In germline, CDR1 is MNHEY, CDR2 SVGAGI. The ends were cut back, 6 bases at V and 5 bases at J, with 8 bases in the middle. PCR used 60 Vbeta primers and 13 Jbeta primers. Profiled with immunoSEQ multiplex PCR; TCRdb holds only in-frame clones, not every one. This sample contains about 90,000 clones. Broader study findings: The authors enumerated over 150 TCR beta chains as linked to cytomegalovirus. The authors later linked a missense DCLRE1C variant to TCR beta V- and J-gene trimming. In a later analysis, TCR association rates varied by HLA locus: DRB1 most, HLA-C fewest.

Concerning this clone: Its antigen remains unidentified.

This rearrangement joins TRBV6-5 to TRBJ2-7, with no clear D. Sample: PBMCs. The receptor was isolated from a woman between 25 and 40 years old in good health and CMV-seronegative. For the CDR3, the DNA is TGTGCCAGCAGCAGGTTCAACGAGCAGTACTTC. Protein product: CASSRFNEQYF.